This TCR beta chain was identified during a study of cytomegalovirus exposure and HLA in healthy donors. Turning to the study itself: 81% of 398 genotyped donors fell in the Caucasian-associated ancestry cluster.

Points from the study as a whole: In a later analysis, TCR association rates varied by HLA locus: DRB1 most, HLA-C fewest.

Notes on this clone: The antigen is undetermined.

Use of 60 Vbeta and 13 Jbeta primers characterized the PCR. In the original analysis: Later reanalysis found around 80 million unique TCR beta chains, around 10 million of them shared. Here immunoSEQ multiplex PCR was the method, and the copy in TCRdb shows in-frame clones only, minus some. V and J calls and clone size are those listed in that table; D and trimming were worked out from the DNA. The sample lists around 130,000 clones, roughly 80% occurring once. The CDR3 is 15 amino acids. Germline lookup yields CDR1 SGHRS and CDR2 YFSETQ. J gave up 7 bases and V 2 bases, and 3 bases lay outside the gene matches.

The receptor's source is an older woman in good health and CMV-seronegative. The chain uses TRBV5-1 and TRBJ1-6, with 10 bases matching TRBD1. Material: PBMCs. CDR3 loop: CASSFGQGENSPLHF. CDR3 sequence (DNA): TGCGCCAGCAGCTTCGGACAGGGGGAAAATTCACCCCTCCACTTT.